This T cell receptor (beta chain) was recorded in a study of blood T cell repertoires in COVID-19. Overall study: Sample material is recorded as cDNA or gDNA derived from T cells, B-cell-depleted T cells, or PBMCs.

In the source study's methods: Nucleated cell number was recorded as an estimate derived from reference gene primer amplification. Clones were sequenced by immunoSEQ multiplex PCR, and TCRdb holds only the in-frame ones, with some missing. That table furnishes V, J and clone size, whereas the DNA furnished D and trimming. The data hold fewer than 75,000 clones, with about four fifths observed a single time. Germline V CDR1 and CDR2: SGHRS, YFSETQ. CDR3 length equals 14 residues. Unmatched junction bases numbered 5, after V lost 3 bases and J lost 4 bases. The chain recombines TRBV5-1 with TRBJ1-1, with 8 bases matching TRBD1. This TCR was recovered from a woman in her sixties or seventies with acute or convalescent COVID-19. Sequenced: peripheral blood. CDR3 loop: CASSSGQAGTEAFF. The CDR3 DNA reads TGCGCCAGCAGCTCGGGACAGGCGGGCACTGAAGCTTTCTTT.